The clone carrying this T cell receptor beta chain was seen many times. Time point given: newly diagnosed GD, antithyroid drugs for less than 3 months. Following extraction of RNA from PBMCs, that RNA was used to make the TCR library. The sample originates from a study of regulatory T cells in long-lasting Graves disease. CDR3 length: 16 residues. Per germline, CDR1 SGHRS and CDR2 YFSETQ. V was pared by 0 bases and J by 2 bases, with 14 bases between. Arm-PCR of CDR3 regions and iRepertoire HTBI primers were the basis on which TCR beta libraries were built. TCRdb re-analysed the multiplex PCR reads in MiXCR, keeping a single row per CDR3 protein. Here the sample spans about 470,000 distinct CDR3 sequences, 15% to 20% being singletons. These data were likewise used in another study, on T cells in Graves' hyperthyroidism and ophthalmopathy.

The specimen was peripheral blood mononuclear cells (PBMCs), collected at new diagnosis, from a patient treated with antithyroid drugs. This clonotype was sampled from a man aged 35 to 55 with Graves disease. The chain carries TRBV5-1 and TRBJ1-2; possibly TRBD1 for D (6 bases). The CDR3 loop is CASSLGEFDRNYGYTF. CDR3 nucleotide sequence: TGCGCCAGCAGCTTGGGGGAATTTGACAGGAACTATGGCTACACCTTC.